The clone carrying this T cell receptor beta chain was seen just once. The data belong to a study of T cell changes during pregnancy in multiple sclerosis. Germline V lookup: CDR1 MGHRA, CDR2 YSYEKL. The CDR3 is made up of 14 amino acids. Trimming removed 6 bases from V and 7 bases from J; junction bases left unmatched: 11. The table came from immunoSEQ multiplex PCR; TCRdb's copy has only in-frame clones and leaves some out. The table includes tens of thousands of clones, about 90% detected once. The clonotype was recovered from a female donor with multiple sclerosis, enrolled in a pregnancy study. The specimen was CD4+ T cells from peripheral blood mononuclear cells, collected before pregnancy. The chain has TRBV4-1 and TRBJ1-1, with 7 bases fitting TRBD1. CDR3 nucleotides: TGCGCCAGCAGTCCATCGACAGGGCGGGATGAAGCTTTCTTT. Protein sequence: CASSPSTGRDEAFF.